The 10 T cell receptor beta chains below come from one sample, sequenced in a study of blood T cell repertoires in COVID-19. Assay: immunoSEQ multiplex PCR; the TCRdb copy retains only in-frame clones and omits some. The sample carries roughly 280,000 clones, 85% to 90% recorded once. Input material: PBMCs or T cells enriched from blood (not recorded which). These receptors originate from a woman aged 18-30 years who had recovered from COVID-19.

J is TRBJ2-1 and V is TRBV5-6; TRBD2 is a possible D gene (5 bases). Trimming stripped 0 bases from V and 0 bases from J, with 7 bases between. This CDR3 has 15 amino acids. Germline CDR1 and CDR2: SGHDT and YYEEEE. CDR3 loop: CASSLVRDSYNEQFF. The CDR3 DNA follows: TGTGCCAGCAGCTTGGTTCGGGACTCCTACAATGAGCAGTTCTTC. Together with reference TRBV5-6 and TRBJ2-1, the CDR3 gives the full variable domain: DAGVTQSPTHLIKTRGQQVTLRCSPKSGHDTVSWYQQALGQGPQFIFQYYEEEERQRGNFPDRFSGHQFPNYSSELNVNALLLGDSALYLCASSLVRDSYNEQFFGPGTRLTVL.

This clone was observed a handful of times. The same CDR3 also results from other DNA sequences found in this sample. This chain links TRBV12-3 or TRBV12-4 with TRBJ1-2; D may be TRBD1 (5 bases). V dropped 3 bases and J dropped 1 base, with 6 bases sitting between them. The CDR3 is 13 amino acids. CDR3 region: CASSLGGNYGYTF. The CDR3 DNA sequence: TGTGCCAGCAGTTTGGGGGGTAACTATGGCTACACCTTC.

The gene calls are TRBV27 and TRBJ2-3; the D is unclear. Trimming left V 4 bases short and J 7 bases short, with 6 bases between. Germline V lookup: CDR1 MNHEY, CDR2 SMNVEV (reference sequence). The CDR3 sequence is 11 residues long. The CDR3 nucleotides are TGTGCCAGCAGTTCCTACTATACGCAGTATTTT. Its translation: CASSSYYTQYF.

DNA of the CDR3: TGTGCCAGCAGCCGCAAGACAGGGTACGGTACTGAAGCTTTCTTT. Residues: CASSRKTGYGTEAFF. This chain connects TRBV13 to TRBJ1-1, with 7 nucleotides matching TRBD1. V trimming: 5 bases; J trimming: 5 bases; junction bases outside the gene matches: 11. The CDR3 is made up of 15 amino acids. Germline lookup yields CDR1 PRHDT and CDR2 FYEKMQ (reference sequence).

The CDR3 sequence is CASSIAQAPSQPQHF. The CDR3 nucleotides are TGTGCCAGTAGTATAGCTCAGGCCCCAAGCCAGCCCCAGCATTTT. The rearrangement uses TRBV19 and TRBJ1-5; D gene uncertain. CDR1 LNHDA and CDR2 SQIVND come from the germline V gene (reference sequence). The CDR3 sequence is 15 residues long. Trimming shortened V by 1 base and J by 7 bases, and 14 bases separated the two germline ends.

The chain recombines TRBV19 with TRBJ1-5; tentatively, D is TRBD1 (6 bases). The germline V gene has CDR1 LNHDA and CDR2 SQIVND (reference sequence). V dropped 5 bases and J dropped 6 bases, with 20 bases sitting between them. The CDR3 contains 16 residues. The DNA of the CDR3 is TGTGCCAGTAGTGTAAGAGGGGAGGGGGGAAGTCAGCCCCAGCATTTT. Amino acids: CASSVRGEGGSQPQHF.

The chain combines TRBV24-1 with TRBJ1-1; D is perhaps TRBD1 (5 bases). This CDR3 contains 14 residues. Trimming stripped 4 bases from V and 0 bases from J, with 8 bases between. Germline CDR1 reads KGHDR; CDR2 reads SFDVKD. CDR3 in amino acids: CATSEGGMNTEAFF. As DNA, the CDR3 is TGTGCCACCAGTGAGGGGGGAATGAACACTGAAGCTTTCTTT.

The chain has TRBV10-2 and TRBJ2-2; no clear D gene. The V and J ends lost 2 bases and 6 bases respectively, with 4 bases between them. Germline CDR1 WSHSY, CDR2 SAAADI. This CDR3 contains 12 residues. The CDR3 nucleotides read TGCGCCAGCAGTGAGCTTTCCGGGGAGCTGTTTTTT. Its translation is CASSELSGELFF.

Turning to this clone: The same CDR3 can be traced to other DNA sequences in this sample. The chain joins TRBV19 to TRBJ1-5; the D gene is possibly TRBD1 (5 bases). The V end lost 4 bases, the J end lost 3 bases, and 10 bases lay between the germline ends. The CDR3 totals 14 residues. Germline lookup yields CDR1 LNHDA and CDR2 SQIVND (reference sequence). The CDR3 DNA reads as TGTGCCAGTAGTACCCAGGGTTCCAATCAGCCCCAGCATTTT. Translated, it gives CASSTQGSNQPQHF. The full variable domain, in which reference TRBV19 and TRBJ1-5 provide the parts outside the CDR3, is DGGITQSPKYLFRKEGQNVTLSCEQNLNHDAMYWYRQDPGQGLRLIYYSQIVNDFQKGDIAEGYSVSREKKESFPLTVTSAQKNPTAFYLCASSTQGSNQPQHFGDGTRLSIL.

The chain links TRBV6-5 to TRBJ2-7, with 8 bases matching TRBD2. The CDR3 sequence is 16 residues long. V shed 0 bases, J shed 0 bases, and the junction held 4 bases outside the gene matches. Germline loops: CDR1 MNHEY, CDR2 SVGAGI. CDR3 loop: CASSYSPGGVSYEQYF. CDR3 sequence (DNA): TGTGCCAGCAGTTACTCACCCGGGGGGGTCTCCTACGAGCAGTACTTC.